This T cell receptor (beta chain) appears in the sequencing data of a study of cytomegalovirus exposure and HLA in healthy donors. A note on this clone: Its cognate antigen is unknown.

The study ran its PCR with 60 Vbeta and 13 Jbeta primers. Sequenced by immunoSEQ multiplex PCR; TCRdb stores in-frame clones only, minus some. The sample includes about 120,000 clones, roughly 82% of them seen just once. CDR1 is SGHDT and CDR2 is YYEEEE in the germline V gene. This CDR3 is built from 16 residues. Unmatched junction bases numbered 14, after V lost 4 bases and J lost 5 bases. Regarding the study as a whole: Certain sequence variants were highly shared and formed a cluster, and this cluster was likely a sequencing artifact. In a later analysis, the majority of CMV-associated beta chains seemingly showed HLA restriction. TCR beta V- and J-gene trimming was later associated with a missense DCLRE1C variant. Later, TCR association rates were found to vary by HLA locus, highest for DRB1 and lowest for HLA-C.

The V gene is TRBV5-6, the J gene TRBJ2-5, with 7 bases fitting TRBD2. Sequenced material: PBMCs. The clonotype originates from a human donor in good health. CDR3 nucleotide sequence: TGTGCCAGCAGCCCGCCCCTGGCGGGAGCCGGGGAGACCCAGTACTTC. This sequence encodes CASSPPLAGAGETQYF.